This TCR beta chain was found in a study of T-cell memory formation after mild COVID-19. Study-level information: TCR clusters largely stayed donor specific. Study-wide findings and caveats: The finding that pre-infection memory included some responding clones suggested that cross-reactive memory joined.

Of note for this clonotype: Antigen: not known.

Trimming took 1 base from V and 7 from J, leaving 17 bases between them. The length of the CDR3 is 15 residues. Germline CDR1 WSHSY, CDR2 SAAADI. TCRdb independently ran MiXCR on the 5' RACE reads; one entry per CDR3 protein. Seen here are 550,000 to 700,000 distinct CDR3 sequences, 15% to 20% observed once, and the top ten hold 8.1%. Sequenced sample: PBMCs or a T cell subset sorted from them (not recorded which). The receptor comes from an adult woman who had mild COVID-19 (a few samples of this study predate the infection). Cell type and time point are not known. This chain uses TRBV10-2 with TRBJ2-7, with no clear D. The DNA for the CDR3 is TGCGCCAGCAGTGAGTATAGTCGGAGCCGTGTGGAGCAGTACTTC. It specifies CASSEYSRSRVEQYF.